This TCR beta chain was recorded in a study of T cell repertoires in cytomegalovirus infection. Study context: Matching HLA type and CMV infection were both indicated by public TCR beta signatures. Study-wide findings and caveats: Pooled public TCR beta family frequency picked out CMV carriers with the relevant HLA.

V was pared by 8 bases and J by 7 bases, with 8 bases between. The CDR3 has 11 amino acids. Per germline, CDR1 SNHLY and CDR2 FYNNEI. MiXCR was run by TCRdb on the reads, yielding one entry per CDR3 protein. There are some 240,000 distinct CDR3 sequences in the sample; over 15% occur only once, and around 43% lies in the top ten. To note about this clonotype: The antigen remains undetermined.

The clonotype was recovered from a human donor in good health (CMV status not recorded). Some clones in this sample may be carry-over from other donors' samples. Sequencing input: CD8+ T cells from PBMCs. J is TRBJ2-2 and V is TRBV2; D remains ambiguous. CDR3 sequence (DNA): TGTGCCAGCTACGTGGTCGGGGAGCTGTTTTTT. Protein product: CASYVVGELFF.